This section outlines one T cell receptor (beta chain) sequence together with its context. Its binding antigen is unknown. Qualities for individual bases were not recorded, and no much larger clone is one base off. Preparation of the library involved multiplex PCR. Instrument on record: Illumina HiSeq 4000. TCR beta libraries were built with iRepertoire HTBI primers and Arm-PCR amplification of CDR3 regions. PCR products were gel purified before sequencing. Under the source paper's analysis protocol: Gene usage analysis of CDR3 amino acid clonotypes relied on the approximately 68 TRBV and 13 to 15 TRBJ segments identified across samples. Filtered high-quality paired reads were merged into contigs using COPE and FqMerger. BLAST was used to align contigs to IMGT TRBV, TRBD and TRBJ reference genes, with CDR3 defined following IMGT. Any clonotype with a frequency above 0.1% was counted as a highly expanded clone. Shannon entropy served as the measure of repertoire diversity, while the Gini coefficient captured V-J evenness. A clonotype was considered public if more than one individual shared it. In TCRdb, the public reads were trimmed at Q25 with fastp and aligned with MiXCR, with productive beta chains retained. Rows are combined by CDR3 protein, so each entry shows the most common genes and DNA. TCRdb's processing, not the authors' own work, is the source of the V and J calls. A total of a few hundred thousand distinct CDR3 sequences appear in this sample, about 20% of them only once. The ten largest clones represent 14% of the sample.

From the germline V gene, CDR1 is KGHDR and CDR2 is SFDVKD. Including cysteine and phenylalanine, the CDR3 has 16 amino acids. CDR3 DNA only is kept here, 48 bases in frame from base 1. From V the trimming removes 3 bases and from J it removes 5 bases, while the gene matches leave 5 bases of the junction unaccounted for. The data were taken from a study of regulatory T cells in long-lasting Graves disease (dated by TCRdb to the early 2020s). For context, the study as a whole: Patients with newly diagnosed Graves' disease had been on antithyroid drugs for under 3 months. The study was conducted in China and was registered as a clinical trial. TCR sequencing covered around 13 persistent and roughly 20 newly diagnosed Graves' disease patients, some 35 samples in total. Persistent Graves' disease patients were compared with newly diagnosed Graves' disease patients by peripheral blood TCR sequencing and RNA sequencing. Summary of the overall study and its limitations: The small sample size was acknowledged by the authors as a limitation that may reduce accuracy. The study examined only peripheral blood because the primary lesion, thyroid tissue, could not be accessed. Patients with persistent disease shared more public clonotypes (approximately 2,500) than newly diagnosed patients did (more than 900). Only the TCR beta chain was sequenced and analyzed. Persistent disease showed preferential use of TRBV28, TRBJ1-2 and TRBJ2-5, whereas newly diagnosed disease favored TRBV20-1 and TRBJ2-1. Compared with newly diagnosed patients, persistent Graves' disease patients had lower TCR Shannon entropy and fewer highly expanded clones, which suggests clonal expansion.

Reading the label with the study, this specimen's time point is: newly diagnosed GD, antithyroid drugs for less than 3 months. For both TCR sequencing and RNA sequencing, RNA was extracted from PBMCs using TRIzol. The diagnosis of Graves' disease followed American Thyroid Association guidelines. The patients came from an endocrinology department in Xi'an, China. Each patient gave 9 to 10 milliliters of peripheral blood, collected in an EDTA anticoagulant tube. Ficoll Paque Plus density gradient separation was used to isolate PBMCs, and no further T cell sorting was performed. An Agilent 2100 Bioanalyzer and agarose gel were used to assess RNA quality, and a NanoDrop 2000 was used to measure RNA concentration. The same sample was also studied in work on T cells in Graves' hyperthyroidism and ophthalmopathy. Per the second study: Stable Graves' hyperthyroidism was defined as the absence of progression to ophthalmopathy over 18 months of follow-up. Hyperthyroidism patients were aged 18 to 65 years and newly diagnosed, with disease duration of less than 2 months. Exclusion was applied to patients with uncontrolled infections, other autoimmune diseases, pregnancy or lactation. Diagnoses relied on clinical symptoms, serum thyroxine and TRAb, thyroid ultrasound and orbital computed tomography. The TCR CDR3 was subjected to a first round of RT-PCR using the HTBI primer set and the Qiagen OneStep RT-PCR kit. Most expanded thyroid clonotypes (frequency above 0.001) were also found in blood, which suggests that blood repertoires may mirror thyroid immune responses. A 13 V-J signature model separated ophthalmopathy from stable hyperthyroidism, with around 90% sensitivity and about 81% specificity in cross-validation and 80%/75% in testing. In validation, progression to ophthalmopathy was predicted by the model with around 70% sensitivity and about 72% specificity, a median of about 6.8 months before onset. A discovery cohort of roughly 100 patients, 43 with Graves' ophthalmopathy and about 60 with stable Graves' hyperthyroidism, was used to find distinguishing TCR V-J signatures. An independent validation cohort of some 18 hyperthyroidism patients and 17 patients who later progressed to ophthalmopathy tested prospective prediction of ophthalmopathy. The 100 discovery patients were divided at random into training and test sets in a 7:3 ratio. In addition, the study compared T-cell repertoires in thyroid tissue and in blood from roughly 6 Graves' hyperthyroidism patients. Once sampling was done, hyperthyroidism patients were given methimazole at a starting dose of 30 mg daily, whereas ophthalmopathy patients were given high-dose intravenous methylprednisolone. A second multiplex PCR round built the libraries, followed by size selection and purification. Sequencing of the libraries was done on an Illumina HiSeq2000 using paired-end 100 bp reads. SOAPnuke was used to process the raw data, throwing out any read that contained adapters or uncalled bases, had a mean Phred below 15, or lacked an exact constant-primer or identifier match. COPE v1.2.5 was used to merge high-quality paired reads, and clonotypes were defined as unique nucleotide sequences. MiTCR v1.1 was used to align clonotypes to the IMGT TRBV, TRBD and TRBJ reference segments. The analysis included only V-J combinations with a frequency above 0.0001, which together covered more than 99% of the repertoires. The TCS score was defined as F50 (clonal expansion) divided by E x V (chaos), with BLOSUM62-based TCRdist calculated between CDR3 peptides within each V-J. Welch's t-statistics and random forest reduced some 510 V-J features to about 13, which were used in a naive Bayes classifier (R e1071). No statistical method was used to fix the sample size in advance, and group allocation was not hidden from the investigators. The paper reports TCR Vbeta CDR3 sequencing of roughly 140 peripheral blood samples: 43 ophthalmopathy, some 80 hyperthyroidism and roughly 17 progressor patients.

This material consisted of peripheral blood mononuclear cells (PBMCs), taken at new diagnosis, from a patient treated with antithyroid drugs. The sequence links TRBV24-1 to TRBJ2-3; TRBD2 fits 12 bases in the junction. This receptor was taken from a woman in her 30s with Graves disease. Donor details come from another sample of the same person, matched by shared clones. The nucleotide sequence reads as follows: TGTGCCACCAGTGATATGACTAGCGGGAGTGGAGATACGCAGTATTTT. It translates to CATSDMTSGSGDTQYF.